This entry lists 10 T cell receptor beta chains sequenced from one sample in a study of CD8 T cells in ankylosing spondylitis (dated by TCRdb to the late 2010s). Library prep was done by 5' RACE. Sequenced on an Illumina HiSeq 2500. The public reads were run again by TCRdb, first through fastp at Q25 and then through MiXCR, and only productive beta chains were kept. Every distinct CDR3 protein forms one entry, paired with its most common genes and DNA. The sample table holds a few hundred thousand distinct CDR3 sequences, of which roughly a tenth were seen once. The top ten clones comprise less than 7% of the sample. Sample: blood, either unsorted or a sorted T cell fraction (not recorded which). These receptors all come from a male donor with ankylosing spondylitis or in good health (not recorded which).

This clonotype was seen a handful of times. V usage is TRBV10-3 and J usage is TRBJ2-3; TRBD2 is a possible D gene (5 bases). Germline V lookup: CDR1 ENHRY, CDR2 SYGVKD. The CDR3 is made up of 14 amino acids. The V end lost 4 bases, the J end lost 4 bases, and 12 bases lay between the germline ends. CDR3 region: CAISGDLGADTQYF. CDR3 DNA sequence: TGTGCCATCAGTGGGGATTTGGGAGCAGATACGCAGTATTTT.

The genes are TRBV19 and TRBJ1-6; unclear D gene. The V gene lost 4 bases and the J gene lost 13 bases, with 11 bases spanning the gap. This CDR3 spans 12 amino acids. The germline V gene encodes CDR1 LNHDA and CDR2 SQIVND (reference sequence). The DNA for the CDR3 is TGTGCCAGTAGTACCTGGGGATCGCCCCTCCACTTT. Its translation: CASSTWGSPLHF.

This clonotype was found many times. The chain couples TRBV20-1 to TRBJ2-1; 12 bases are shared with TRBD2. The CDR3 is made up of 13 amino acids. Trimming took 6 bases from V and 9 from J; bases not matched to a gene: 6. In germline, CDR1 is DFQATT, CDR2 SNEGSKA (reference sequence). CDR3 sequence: CSARLAGVREQFF. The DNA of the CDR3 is TGCAGTGCCCGACTAGCGGGAGTACGTGAGCAGTTCTTC.

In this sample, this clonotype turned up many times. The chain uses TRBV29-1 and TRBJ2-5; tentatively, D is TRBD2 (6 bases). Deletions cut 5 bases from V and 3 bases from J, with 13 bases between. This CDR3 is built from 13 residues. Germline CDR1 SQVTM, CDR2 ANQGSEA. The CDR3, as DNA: TGCAGCGTTCATGAAACGGGGGAAGAGACCCAGTACTTC. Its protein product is CSVHETGEETQYF.

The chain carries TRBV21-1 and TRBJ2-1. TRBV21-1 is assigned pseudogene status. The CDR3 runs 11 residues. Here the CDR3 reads CASSKGCEQFF. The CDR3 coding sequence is TGTGCCAGCAGCAAAGGGTGTGAGCAGTTCTTC.

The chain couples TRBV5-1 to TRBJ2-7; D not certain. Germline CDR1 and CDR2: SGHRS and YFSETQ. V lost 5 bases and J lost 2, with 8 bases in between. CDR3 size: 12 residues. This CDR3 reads CASRNQTYEQYF. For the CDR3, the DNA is TGCGCCAGCAGAAACCAAACCTACGAGCAGTACTTC.

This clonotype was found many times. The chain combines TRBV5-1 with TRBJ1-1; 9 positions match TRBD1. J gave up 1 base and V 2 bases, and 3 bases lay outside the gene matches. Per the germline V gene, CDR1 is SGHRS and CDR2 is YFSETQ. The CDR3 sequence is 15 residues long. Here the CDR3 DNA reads TGCGCCAGCAGCTTATACAGGGGGCCGAACACTGAAGCTTTCTTT. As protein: CASSLYRGPNTEAFF.

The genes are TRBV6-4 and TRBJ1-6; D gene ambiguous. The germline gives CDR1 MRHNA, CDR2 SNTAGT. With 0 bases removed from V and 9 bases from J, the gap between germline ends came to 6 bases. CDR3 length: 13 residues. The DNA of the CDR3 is TGTGCCAGCAGTGACTCTCGGGGTTCACCCCTCCACTTT. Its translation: CASSDSRGSPLHF.

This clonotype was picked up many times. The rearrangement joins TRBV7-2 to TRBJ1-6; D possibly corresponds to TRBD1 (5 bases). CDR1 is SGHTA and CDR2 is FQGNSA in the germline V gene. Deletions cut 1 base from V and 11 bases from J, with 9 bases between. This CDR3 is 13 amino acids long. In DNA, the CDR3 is TGTGCCAGCAGCTTAGTTAGGGGAGCACCCCTCCACTTT. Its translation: CASSLVRGAPLHF.

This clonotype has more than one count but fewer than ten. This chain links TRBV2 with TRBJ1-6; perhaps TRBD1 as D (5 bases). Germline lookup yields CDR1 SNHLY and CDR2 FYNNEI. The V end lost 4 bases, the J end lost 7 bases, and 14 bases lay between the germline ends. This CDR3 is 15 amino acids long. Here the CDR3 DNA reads TGTGCCAGCAGTGTATCCAGGGCCAAGAATTCACCCCTCCACTTT. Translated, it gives CASSVSRAKNSPLHF.